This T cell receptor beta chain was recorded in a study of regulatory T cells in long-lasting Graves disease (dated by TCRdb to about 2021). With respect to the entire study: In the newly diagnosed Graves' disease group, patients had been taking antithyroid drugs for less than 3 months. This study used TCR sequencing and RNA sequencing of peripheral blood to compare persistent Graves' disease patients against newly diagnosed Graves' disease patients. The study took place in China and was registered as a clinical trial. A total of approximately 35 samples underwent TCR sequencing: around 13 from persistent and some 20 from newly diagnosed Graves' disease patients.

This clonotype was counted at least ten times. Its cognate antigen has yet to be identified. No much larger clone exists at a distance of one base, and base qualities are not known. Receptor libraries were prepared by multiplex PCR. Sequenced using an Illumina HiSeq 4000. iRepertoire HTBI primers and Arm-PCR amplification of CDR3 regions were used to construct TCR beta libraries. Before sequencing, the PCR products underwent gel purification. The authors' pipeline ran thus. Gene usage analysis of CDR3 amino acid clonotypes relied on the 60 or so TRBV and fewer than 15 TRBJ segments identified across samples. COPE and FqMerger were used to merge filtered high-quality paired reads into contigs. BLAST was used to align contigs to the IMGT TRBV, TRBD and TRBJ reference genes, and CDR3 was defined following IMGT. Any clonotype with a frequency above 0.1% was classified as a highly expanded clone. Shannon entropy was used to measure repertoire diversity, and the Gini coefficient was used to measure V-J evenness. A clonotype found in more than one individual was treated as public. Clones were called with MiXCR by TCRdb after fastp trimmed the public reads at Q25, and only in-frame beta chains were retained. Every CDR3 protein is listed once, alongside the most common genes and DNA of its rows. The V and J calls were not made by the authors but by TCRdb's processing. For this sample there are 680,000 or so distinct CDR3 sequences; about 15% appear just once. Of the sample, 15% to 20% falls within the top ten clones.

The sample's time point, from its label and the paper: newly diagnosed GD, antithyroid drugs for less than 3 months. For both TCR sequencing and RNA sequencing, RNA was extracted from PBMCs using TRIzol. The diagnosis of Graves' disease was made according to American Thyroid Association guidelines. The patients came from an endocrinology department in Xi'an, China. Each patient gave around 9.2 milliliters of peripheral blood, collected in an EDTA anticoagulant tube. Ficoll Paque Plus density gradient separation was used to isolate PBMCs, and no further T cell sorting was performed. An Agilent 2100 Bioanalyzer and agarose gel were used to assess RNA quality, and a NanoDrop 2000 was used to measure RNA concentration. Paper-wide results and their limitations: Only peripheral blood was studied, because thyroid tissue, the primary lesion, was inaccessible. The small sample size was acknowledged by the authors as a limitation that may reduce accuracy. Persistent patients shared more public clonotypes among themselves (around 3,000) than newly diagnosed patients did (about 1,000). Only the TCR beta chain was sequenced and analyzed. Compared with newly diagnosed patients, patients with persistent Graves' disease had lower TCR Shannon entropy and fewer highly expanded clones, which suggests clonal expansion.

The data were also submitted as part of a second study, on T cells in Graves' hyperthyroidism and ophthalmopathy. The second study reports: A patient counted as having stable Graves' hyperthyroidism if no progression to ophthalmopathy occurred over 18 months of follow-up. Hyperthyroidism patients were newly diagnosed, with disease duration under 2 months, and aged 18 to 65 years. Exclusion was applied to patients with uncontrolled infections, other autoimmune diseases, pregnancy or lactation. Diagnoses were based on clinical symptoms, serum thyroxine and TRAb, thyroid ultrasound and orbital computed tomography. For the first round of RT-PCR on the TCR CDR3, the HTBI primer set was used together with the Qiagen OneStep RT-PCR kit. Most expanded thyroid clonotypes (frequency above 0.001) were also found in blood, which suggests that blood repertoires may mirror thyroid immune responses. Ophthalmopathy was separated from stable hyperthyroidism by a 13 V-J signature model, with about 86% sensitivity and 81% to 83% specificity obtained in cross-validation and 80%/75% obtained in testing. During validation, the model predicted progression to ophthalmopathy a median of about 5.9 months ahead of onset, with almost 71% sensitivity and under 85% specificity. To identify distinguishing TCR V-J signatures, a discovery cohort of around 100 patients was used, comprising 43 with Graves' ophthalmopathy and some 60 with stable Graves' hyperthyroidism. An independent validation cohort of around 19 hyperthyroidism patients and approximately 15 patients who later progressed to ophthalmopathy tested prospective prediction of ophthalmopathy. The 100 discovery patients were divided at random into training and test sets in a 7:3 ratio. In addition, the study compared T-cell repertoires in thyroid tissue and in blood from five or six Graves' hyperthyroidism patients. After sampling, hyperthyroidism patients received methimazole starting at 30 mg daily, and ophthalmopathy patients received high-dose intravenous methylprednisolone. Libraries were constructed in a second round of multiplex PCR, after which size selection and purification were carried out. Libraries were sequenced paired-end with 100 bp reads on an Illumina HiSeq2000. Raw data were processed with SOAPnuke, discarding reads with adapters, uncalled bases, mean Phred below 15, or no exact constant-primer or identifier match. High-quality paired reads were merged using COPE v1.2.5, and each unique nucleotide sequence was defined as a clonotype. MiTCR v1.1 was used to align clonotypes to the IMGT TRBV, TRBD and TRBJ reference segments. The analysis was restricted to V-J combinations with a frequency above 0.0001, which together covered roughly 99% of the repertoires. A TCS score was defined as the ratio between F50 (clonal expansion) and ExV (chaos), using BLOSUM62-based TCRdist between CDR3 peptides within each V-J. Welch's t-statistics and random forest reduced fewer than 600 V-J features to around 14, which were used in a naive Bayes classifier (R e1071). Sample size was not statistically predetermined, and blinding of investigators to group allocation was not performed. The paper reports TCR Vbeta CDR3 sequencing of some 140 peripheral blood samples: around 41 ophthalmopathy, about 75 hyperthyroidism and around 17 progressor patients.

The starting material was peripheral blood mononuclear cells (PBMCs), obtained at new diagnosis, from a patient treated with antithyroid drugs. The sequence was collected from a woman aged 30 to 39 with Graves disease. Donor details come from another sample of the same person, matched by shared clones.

CDR3 region: CASSDSYNEQFF. The sequence in DNA is TGTGCCAGCAGTGACAGCTACAATGAGCAGTTCTTC. The chain was built from TRBV6-2 or TRBV6-3 and TRBJ2-1; tentative D gene TRBD1, with 5 bases matching. V lost 5 bases and J lost 3 bases; the stretch between them is 5 bases long. The germline V gene provides CDR1 MNHEY and CDR2 SVGEGT. The CDR3 covers 12 residues, taking in both the cysteine and the phenylalanine. Just the 36-base CDR3 DNA is kept, in frame starting at base 1.